This TCR beta chain stems from a study of OX40 agonist ivuxolimab in advanced cancers. Study background: Melanoma, hepatocellular carcinoma, head and neck or renal cell cancer occurred in dose-escalation patients.

Points from the study as a whole: Antigen specificity was not determined for the expanded peripheral T cells.

Comment on this clone: The antigen is undetermined.

Some clones are missing from TCRdb's copy, which holds only in-frame ones; the method was immunoSEQ multiplex PCR. The sample lists approximately 69,000 clones, just over 90% occurring once. The V gene lost 0 bases and the J gene lost 5 bases, with 13 bases spanning the gap. Germline CDR1 reads MNHNY; CDR2 reads SVGAGI (reference sequence). CDR3 length: 15 residues. The chain recombines TRBV6-6 with TRBJ2-5, with D possibly being TRBD2 (5 bases). This clonotype was sampled from an adult with an advanced solid tumor such as melanoma, head and neck, liver or kidney cancer. The sample here was CD4+ or CD8+ T cells sorted from blood, taken in a trial of the OX40 agonist ivuxolimab. This CDR3 reads CASSYSPRRGETQYF. The CDR3 DNA reads as TGTGCCAGCAGTTACTCGCCGAGGAGAGGGGAGACCCAGTACTTC.